This T cell receptor (beta chain) was sequenced for a study of blood T cells in healthy people across ages. In germline, CDR1 is MNHEY, CDR2 SVGAGI. The CDR3 is made up of 15 amino acids. With a J-beta primer mix and a sample-barcoded 5' primer, a second PCR ran 7 to 11 cycles. TCRdb reanalysed the 5' RACE reads using MiXCR and keeps one entry per CDR3 protein. The data show roughly 1,500,000 distinct CDR3 sequences, around two fifths seen once. V is TRBV6-5 and J is TRBJ2-4; no reliable D call. The DNA end is more similar to TRBJ2-7, so the J call may be wrong. The TCR comes from a woman aged 18-29 years in good health. Sequenced material: blood. The CDR3 protein is CASSYSERASYEQYF. CDR3 DNA sequence: TGTGCCAGCAGTTACTCTGAACGAGCAAGTTACGAGCAGTACTTC.